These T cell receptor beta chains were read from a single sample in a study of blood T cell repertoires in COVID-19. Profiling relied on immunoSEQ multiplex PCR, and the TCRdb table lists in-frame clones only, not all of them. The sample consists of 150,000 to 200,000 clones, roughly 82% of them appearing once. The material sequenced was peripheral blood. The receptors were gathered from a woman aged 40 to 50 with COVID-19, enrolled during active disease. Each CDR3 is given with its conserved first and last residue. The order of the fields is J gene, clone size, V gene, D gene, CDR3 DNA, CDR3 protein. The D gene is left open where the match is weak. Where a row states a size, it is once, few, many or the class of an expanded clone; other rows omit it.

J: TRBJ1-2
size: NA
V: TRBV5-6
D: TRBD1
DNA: TGTGCCAGCAGCTTGGCGGGGACAGGAGGCTACACCTTC
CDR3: CASSLAGTGGYTF

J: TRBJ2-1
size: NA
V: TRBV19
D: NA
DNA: TGTGCCAGTAGTTTTATCCGGGATGAGCAGTTCTTC
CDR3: CASSFIRDEQFF

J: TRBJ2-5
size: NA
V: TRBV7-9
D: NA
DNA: TGTGCCAGCAGCTTAGTTAATTCCCAAGAGACCCAGTACTTC
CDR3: CASSLVNSQETQYF

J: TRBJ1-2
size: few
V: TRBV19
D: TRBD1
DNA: TGTGCCACCAAAAGGGGGCATGGCTACACCTTC
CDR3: CATKRGHGYTF

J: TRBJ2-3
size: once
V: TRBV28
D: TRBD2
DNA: TGTGCCAGCAGTTTTGTGATAGCGGGAGAGGGGGGGGCCAGGGTGGATACGCAGTATTTT
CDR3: CASSFVIAGEGGARVDTQYF

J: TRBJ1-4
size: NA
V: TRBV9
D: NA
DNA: TGTGCCAGCAGCGTAGGATCCAGGGAAAATGAAAAACTGTTTTTT
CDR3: CASSVGSRENEKLFF

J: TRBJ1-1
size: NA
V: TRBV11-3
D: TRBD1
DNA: TGTGCCAGCAGCTCCTACCTGACAGGGGGACAAGCTTTCTTT
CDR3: CASSSYLTGGQAFF

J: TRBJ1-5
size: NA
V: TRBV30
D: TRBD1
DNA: TGTGCCTGGGCCGGGACAGGGAGCAATCAGCCCCAGCATTTT
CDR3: CAWAGTGSNQPQHF

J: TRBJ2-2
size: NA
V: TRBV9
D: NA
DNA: TGTGCCAGCGGGGGCTACGCGAACACCGGGGAGCTGTTTTTT
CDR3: CASGGYANTGELFF

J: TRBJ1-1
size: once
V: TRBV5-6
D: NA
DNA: TGTGCCAGCAGCGGCCGGGTTATGAACACTGAAGCTTTCTTT
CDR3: CASSGRVMNTEAFF

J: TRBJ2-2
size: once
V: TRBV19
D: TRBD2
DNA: TGTGCCAGTACCAGGAGGCTAGCGGGAGAGTCCGGGGAGCTGTTTTTT
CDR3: CASTRRLAGESGELFF

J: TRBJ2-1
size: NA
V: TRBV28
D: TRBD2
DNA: TGTGCCAGCAGTTCTAGCGGGAATCTCTTTAATGAGCAGTTCTTC
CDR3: CASSSSGNLFNEQFF

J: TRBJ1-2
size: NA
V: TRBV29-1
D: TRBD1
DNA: TGCAGCGTTCGACAGGGGGCCTCCTATGGCTACACCTTC
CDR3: CSVRQGASYGYTF

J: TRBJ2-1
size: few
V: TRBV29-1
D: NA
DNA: TGCAGCGTTGTTGGGCCAGGAGGGTACAATGAGCAGTTCTTC
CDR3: CSVVGPGGYNEQFF

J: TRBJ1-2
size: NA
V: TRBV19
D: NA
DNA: TGTGCCAGTAGTCCCGAAGGACTTGGTTTTGGCTACACCTTC
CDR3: CASSPEGLGFGYTF

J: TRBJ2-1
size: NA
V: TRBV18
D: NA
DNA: TGTGCCAGCTCCCAAAACCACGGTCCGAGCTCCTACAATGAGCAGTTCTTC
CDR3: CASSQNHGPSSYNEQFF

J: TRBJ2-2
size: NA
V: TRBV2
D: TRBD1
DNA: TGTGCCAGCAGAGTGGACAGGGGGCGCACCGGGGAGCTGTTTTTT
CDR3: CASRVDRGRTGELFF

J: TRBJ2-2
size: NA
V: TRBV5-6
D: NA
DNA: TGTGCCACCCGAGGGTCCGGGGAGCTGTTTTTT
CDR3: CATRGSGELFF

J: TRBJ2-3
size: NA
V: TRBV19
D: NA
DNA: TGTGCCAGTAGTATGGGGGCTGGAGCTTCCACAGATACGCAGTATTTT
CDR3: CASSMGAGASTDTQYF

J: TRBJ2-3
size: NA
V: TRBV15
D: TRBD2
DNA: TGTGCCACCAGCAGAGATTTACTAGCGGGGCCCACAGATACGCAGTATTTT
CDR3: CATSRDLLAGPTDTQYF